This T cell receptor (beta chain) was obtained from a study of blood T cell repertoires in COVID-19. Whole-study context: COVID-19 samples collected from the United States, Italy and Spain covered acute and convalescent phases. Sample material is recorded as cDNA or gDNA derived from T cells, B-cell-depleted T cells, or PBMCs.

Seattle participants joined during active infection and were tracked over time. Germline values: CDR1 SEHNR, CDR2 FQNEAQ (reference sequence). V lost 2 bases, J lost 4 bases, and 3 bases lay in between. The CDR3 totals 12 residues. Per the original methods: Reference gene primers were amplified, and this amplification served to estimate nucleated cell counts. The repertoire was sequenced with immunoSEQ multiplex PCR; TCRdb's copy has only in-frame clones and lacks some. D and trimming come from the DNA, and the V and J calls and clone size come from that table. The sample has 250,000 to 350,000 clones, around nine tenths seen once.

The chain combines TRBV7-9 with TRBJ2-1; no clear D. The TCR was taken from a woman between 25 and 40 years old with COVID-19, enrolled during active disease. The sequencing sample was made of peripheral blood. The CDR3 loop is CASSLQYNEQFF. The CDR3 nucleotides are TGTGCCAGCAGCTTACAGTACAATGAGCAGTTCTTC.